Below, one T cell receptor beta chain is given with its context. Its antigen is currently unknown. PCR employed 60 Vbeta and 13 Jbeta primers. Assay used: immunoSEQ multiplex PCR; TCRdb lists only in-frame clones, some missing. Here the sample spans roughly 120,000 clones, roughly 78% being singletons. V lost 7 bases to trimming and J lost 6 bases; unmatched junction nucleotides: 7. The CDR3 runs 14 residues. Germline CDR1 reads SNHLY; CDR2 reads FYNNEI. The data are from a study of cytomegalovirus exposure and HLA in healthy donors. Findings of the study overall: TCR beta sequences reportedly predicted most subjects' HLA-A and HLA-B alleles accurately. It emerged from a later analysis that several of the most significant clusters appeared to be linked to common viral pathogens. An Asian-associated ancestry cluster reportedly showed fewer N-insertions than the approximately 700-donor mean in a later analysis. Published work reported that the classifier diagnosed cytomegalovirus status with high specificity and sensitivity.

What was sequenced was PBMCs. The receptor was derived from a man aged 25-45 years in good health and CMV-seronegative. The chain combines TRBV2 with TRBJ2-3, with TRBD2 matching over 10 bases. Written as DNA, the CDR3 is TGTGCCAGCAATGTCCTAGCGGGAGCGGATACGCAGTATTTT. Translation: CASNVLAGADTQYF. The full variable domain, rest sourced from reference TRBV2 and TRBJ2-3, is EPEVTQTPSHQVTQMGQEVILRCVPISNHLYFYWYRQILGQKVEFLVSFYNNEISEKSEIFDDQFSVERPDGSNFTLKIRSTKLEDSAMYFCASNVLAGADTQYFGPGTRLTVL.